The sequence of this T cell receptor (beta chain) was determined in a study of T cell changes during pregnancy in multiple sclerosis. The repertoire was sequenced with immunoSEQ multiplex PCR; TCRdb's copy has only in-frame clones and lacks some. The sample contains tens of thousands of clones, 91% of which appear only once. This CDR3 has 15 residues. J was trimmed by 3 bases and V by 3 bases; bases with no gene match: 7. Germline V lookup: CDR1 MNHEY, CDR2 SMNVEV (reference sequence). The genes are TRBV27 and TRBJ1-2, with 7 bases that match TRBD1. The sequence came from a female donor in good health, enrolled as a control in a pregnancy study. The sequences come from peripheral blood, collected in the third trimester of pregnancy. CDR3 residues: CASSFSTGNDYGYTF. The DNA for the CDR3 is TGTGCCAGCAGTTTCTCGACAGGGAATGACTATGGCTACACCTTC.